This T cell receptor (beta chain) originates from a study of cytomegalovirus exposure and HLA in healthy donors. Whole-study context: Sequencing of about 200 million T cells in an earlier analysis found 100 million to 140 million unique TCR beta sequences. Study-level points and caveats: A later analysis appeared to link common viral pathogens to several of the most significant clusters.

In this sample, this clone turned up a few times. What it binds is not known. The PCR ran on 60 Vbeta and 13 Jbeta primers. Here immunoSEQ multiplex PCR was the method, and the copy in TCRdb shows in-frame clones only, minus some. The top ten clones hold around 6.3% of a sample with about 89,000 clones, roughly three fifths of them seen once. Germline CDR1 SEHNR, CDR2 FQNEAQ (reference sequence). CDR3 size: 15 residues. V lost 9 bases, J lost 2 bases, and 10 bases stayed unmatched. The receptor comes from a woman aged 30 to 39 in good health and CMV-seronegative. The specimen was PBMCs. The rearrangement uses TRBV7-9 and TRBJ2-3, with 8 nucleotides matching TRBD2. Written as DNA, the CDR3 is TGTGCCAGGCTGGTAGCGGGGCGCTACACAGATACGCAGTATTTT. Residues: CARLVAGRYTDTQYF. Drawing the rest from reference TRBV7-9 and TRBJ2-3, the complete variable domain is DTGVSQNPRHKITKRGQNVTFRCDPISEHNRLYWYRQTLGQGPEFLTYFQNEAQLEKSRLLSDRFSAERPKGSFSTLEIQRTEQGDSAMYLCARLVAGRYTDTQYFGPGTRLTVL.